A selection of T cell receptor beta chains follows, all from one sample in a study of T-cell reconstitution after alpha-beta-depleted transplantation in children. TCRdb reprocessed the PCR reads via MiXCR and lists one record per CDR3 protein. The sample lists about 640,000 distinct CDR3 sequences; 16% were seen once. The sequences come from PBMCs from the stem cell graft donor, collected from the stem cell graft. Receptors originate from a human donor who donated a stem cell graft to a child with acute myeloid leukemia. Both conserved end residues are part of each CDR3. Fields, in order: J gene, clone size, D gene, V gene, CDR3 DNA, CDR3 protein. D genes are given only for firm matches. Clone size appears in some rows only: once, few, many, or a class for an expanded clone.

TRBJ2-2 many - TRBV21-1 TGTGCCAGCAGCCCCGCAGTGAACACCGGGGAGCTGTTTTTT CASSPAVNTGELFF
TRBJ2-5 - TRBD2 TRBV6-1 TGTGCCAGCAGCTCCGGGACTAGCGGGGGAGAGACCCAGTACTTC CASSSGTSGGETQYF
TRBJ2-2 - - TRBV4-3 TGCGCCAGCAGCCAAGATTTCAGAGTCACCGGGGAGCTGTTTTTT CASSQDFRVTGELFF
TRBJ1-1 - - TRBV20-1 TGCAGTGCTCCCGAGGGCGGGGGAGCTTTCTTT CSAPEGGGAFF
TRBJ1-5 few - TRBV6-5 TGTGCCAGCAGTTCGCAGGGTCCCAATAGCAATCAGCCCCAGCATTTT CASSSQGPNSNQPQHF
TRBJ2-1 many TRBD1 TRBV6-5 TGTGCCAGCAGTTACAATCCGCCGGGACAGGCTAACAATGAGCAGTTCTTC CASSYNPPGQANNEQFF
TRBJ2-1 - TRBD2 TRBV11-1 TGTGCCAGCAGCTTACCTACTAGCGTCTCCTACAATGAGCAGTTCTTC CASSLPTSVSYNEQFF
TRBJ2-7 - TRBD2 TRBV3-1 TGTGCCAGCAGCCAACCCGCGGGAGGGAGAGAATCTGGCGAGCAGTACTTC CASSQPAGGRESGEQYF
TRBJ1-1 - - TRBV30 TGTGCCTGGAGTGTACGAGGGGGGACTGAAGCTTTCTTT CAWSVRGGTEAFF
TRBJ1-5 few - TRBV20-1 TGCAGTGCTGACGGAGGCGGGGGGTTCGATCAGCCCCAGCATTTT CSADGGGGFDQPQHF
TRBJ1-1 - - TRBV7-9 TGTGCCAGCAGCTCCCCGCCCGCAGGGGTAATGAACACTGAAGCTTTCTTT CASSSPPAGVMNTEAFF
TRBJ2-5 - TRBD1 TRBV6-2/TRBV6-3 TGTGCCAGCAGTTACGGGACAGCCAGGGCGGAGACCCAGTACTTC CASSYGTARAETQYF
TRBJ1-2 few TRBD1 TRBV12-3/TRBV12-4 TGTGCCAGCAGTTCTTACAGGGGGTATGGCTACACCTTC CASSSYRGYGYTF
TRBJ1-4 - - TRBV12-3/TRBV12-4 TGTGCCAGCAGTTGGCAGGGGTCAACTAATGAAAAACTGTTTTTT CASSWQGSTNEKLFF
TRBJ2-1 few - TRBV20-1 TGCAGTGCTAGAGCCCAGGGGTGGTTCAATGAGCAGTTCTTC CSARAQGWFNEQFF
TRBJ2-1 many - TRBV29-1 TGCAGCGTTGGGAGTGGGGCAGGGCAGTTCTTC CSVGSGAGQFF
TRBJ1-5 many - TRBV7-2 TGTGCCAGCAGCTTGGGAGGCTACCGCTTCAAGCAGCCCCAGCATTTT CASSLGGYRFKQPQHF
TRBJ2-5 many - TRBV20-1 TGCAGTGCTAAGGCCAGGACAGGGAGGGGTCAAGAGACCCAGTACTTC CSAKARTGRGQETQYF
TRBJ2-3 - - TRBV12-2 TGTGCAAGTCGCTTAGCGGAGCGGGGGGCCTCTACAGATACGCAGTATTTT CASRLAERGASTDTQYF
TRBJ2-2 - - TRBV4-2 TGTGCCAGCAGCAAGCCTGTACACACCGGGGAGCTGTTTTTT CASSKPVHTGELFF